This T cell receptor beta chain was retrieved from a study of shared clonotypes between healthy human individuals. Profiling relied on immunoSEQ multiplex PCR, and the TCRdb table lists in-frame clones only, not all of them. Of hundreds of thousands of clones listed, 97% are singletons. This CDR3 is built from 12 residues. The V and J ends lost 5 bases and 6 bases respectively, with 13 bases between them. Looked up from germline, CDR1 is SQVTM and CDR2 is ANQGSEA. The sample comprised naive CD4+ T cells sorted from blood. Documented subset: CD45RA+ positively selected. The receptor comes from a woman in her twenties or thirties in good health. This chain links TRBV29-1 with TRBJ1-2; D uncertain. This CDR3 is CSVKNLGDGYTF. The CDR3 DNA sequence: TGCAGCGTTAAAAACCTGGGAGATGGCTACACCTTC. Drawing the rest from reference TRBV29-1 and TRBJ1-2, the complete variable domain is SAVISQKPSRDICQRGTSLTIQCQVDSQVTMMFWYRQQPGQSLTLIATANQGSEATYESGFVIDKFPISRPNLTFSTLTVSNMSPEDSSIYLCSVKNLGDGYTFGSGTRLTVV.